One and the same sample provided the 6 T cell receptor beta chains below, sequenced in a study of monozygotic twins with inflammatory bowel disease. TCRdb reworked the 5' RACE reads into one entry per CDR3 protein, no DNA. The sample table sets out about 330,000 distinct CDR3 sequences. Sequenced sample: blood. These receptor sequences come from a human donor with ulcerative colitis or Crohn's disease, or a healthy co-twin of an affected twin (not recorded which).

The V gene is TRBV19, the J gene TRBJ2-1. The CDR3 extends over 16 amino acids. Looked up from germline, CDR1 is LNHDA and CDR2 is SQIVND (reference sequence). The CDR3 loop reads CASSIRHSTPNNEQFF.

The chain uses TRBV20-1 and TRBJ1-2. Germline values: CDR1 DFQATT, CDR2 SNEGSKA (reference sequence). CDR3 size: 14 residues. CDR3 protein: CSARDLRLTYGYTF.

This chain connects TRBV5-6 to TRBJ2-1; TCRdb's assignment of TRBD1 cannot be checked, as there is no DNA. Per the germline V gene, CDR1 is SGHDT and CDR2 is YYEEEE. This CDR3 region has 16 residues. CDR3 sequence: CASSFFGTRRGNEQFF.

J is TRBJ1-2 and V is TRBV24-1; TCRdb returns TRBD1, unconfirmable since there is no DNA. CDR3 length: 15 amino acids. Per the germline V gene, CDR1 is KGHDR and CDR2 is SFDVKD. The CDR3 protein is CATSGQQDPNYGYTF.

V is TRBV2 and J is TRBJ2-1; TCRdb's D call of TRBD1 is untestable without DNA. The CDR3 spans 15 residues. The V gene's germline CDR1 is SNHLY and CDR2 FYNNEI. Here the CDR3 reads CASSEAGTGYNEQFF. The complete variable domain, with remaining parts taken from reference TRBV2 and TRBJ2-1, reads EPEVTQTPSHQVTQMGQEVILRCVPISNHLYFYWYRQILGQKVEFLVSFYNNEISEKSEIFDDQFSVERPDGSNFTLKIRSTKLEDSAMYFCASSEAGTGYNEQFFGPGTRLTVL.

V usage is TRBV5-1 and J usage is TRBJ1-4; lacking DNA, the TRBD1 call made by TCRdb goes unchecked. Germline V gene data show CDR1 as SGHRS and CDR2 as YFSETQ. The CDR3 contains 15 residues. Here the CDR3 reads CASSFVSGGNEKLFF.